This TCR beta chain was obtained from a study of blood T cell repertoires in COVID-19. For the study at large: Spain, Italy and the United States supplied samples that represented acute and convalescent COVID-19. From T cells, B-cell-depleted T cells, or PBMCs came the material, which was cDNA or gDNA.

This CDR3 comprises 12 residues. Germline V CDR1 and CDR2: GTSNPN, SVGIG (reference sequence). V lost 4 bases and J 5 bases, leaving 11 bases between the germline ends. In the original analysis: Reference gene primer amplification yielded estimated nucleated cell counts. Some clones are missing from TCRdb's copy, which holds only in-frame ones; the method was immunoSEQ multiplex PCR. The DNA gave D and trimming, while V, J and clone size come from that table. The repertoire has roughly 80,000 clones, 84% of them found once; the top ten carry 3.5% to 4%. Material: peripheral blood. This TCR derives from a man aged 45-60 years with acute or convalescent COVID-19. The chain carries TRBV30 and TRBJ2-5, with D maybe TRBD2 (5 bases). The CDR3 region has the DNA TGTGCCTGGAACGAGGGCACGGAGACCCAGTACTTC. Its translation is CAWNEGTETQYF.